Below, one TCR beta chain is given with its context. The data originate from a study of blood T cell repertoires in COVID-19. Study context: Material from acute and convalescent COVID-19 was sourced from the United States, Italy and Spain. PBMCs, B-cell-depleted T cells, or T cells provided the cDNA or gDNA that made up the material.

TCRdb keeps only in-frame clones here, not all; method: immunoSEQ multiplex PCR. The repertoire has under 250,000 clones, roughly 80% of them found once; the top ten carry about 4.5%. The CDR3 covers 14 residues. V dropped 0 bases and J dropped 6; count of bases not matched to a gene: 2. Germline assignment: CDR1 SGDLS and CDR2 YYNGEE. V is TRBV9 and J is TRBJ2-1; TRBD1 matches 8 bases. The sequence came from a man between 50 and 59 years old with active or convalescent COVID-19. The sample taken for sequencing was peripheral blood. The CDR3 nucleotides read TGTGCCAGCAGCGTAGGGGACAGGATCAATGAGCAGTTCTTC. Residues: CASSVGDRINEQFF.